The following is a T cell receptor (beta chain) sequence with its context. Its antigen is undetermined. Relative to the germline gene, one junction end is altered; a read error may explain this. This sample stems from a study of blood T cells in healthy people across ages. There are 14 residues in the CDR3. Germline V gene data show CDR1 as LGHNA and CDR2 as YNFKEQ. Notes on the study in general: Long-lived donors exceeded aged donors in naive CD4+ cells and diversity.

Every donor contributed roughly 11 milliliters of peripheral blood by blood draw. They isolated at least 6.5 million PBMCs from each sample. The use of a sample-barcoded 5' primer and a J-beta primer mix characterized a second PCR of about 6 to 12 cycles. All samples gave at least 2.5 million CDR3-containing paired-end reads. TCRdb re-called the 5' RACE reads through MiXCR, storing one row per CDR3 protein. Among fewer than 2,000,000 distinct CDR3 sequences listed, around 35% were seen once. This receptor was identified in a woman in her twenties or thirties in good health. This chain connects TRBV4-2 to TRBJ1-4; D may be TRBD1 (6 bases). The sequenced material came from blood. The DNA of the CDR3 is TGTGCCAGCAGCCAAGTTCAGGGGAATGAAGAACTGTTTTTT. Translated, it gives CASSQVQGNEELFF.